The rows below give T cell receptor beta chains drawn from one sample of a study of cytotoxic CD8 clonotypes in ibrutinib-treated CLL. Here immunoSEQ multiplex PCR was the method, and the copy in TCRdb shows in-frame clones only, minus some. This table has some 200,000 clones, 79% appearing once. The source was PBMCs, collected after 12 months of ibrutinib treatment. The origin of the receptors is a human donor with chronic lymphocytic leukemia. The CDR3 runs from the conserved cysteine through the conserved F or W. The order of the fields is J gene, D gene, clone size, V gene, CDR3 protein, CDR3 DNA. D genes are given only for firm matches. Size is stated for part of the rows, as once, few or many counts, or as a class when the clone is expanded.

TRBJ2-3 | TRBD2 | - | TRBV4-1 | CASSRKPGLAPDTQYF | TGCGCCAGCAGCCGGAAACCGGGACTAGCTCCAGATACGCAGTATTTT
TRBJ2-7 | - | - | TRBV1 | CTSSQDEKGQISYEQYF | TGCACCAGCAGCCAAGACGAAAAGGGACAGATCTCCTACGAGCAGTACTTC
TRBJ2-3 | TRBD2 | once | TRBV27 | CASSLSGGVSADTQYF | TGTGCCAGCAGTTTATCCGGGGGGGTCTCTGCAGATACGCAGTATTTT
TRBJ1-1 | - | - | TRBV13 | CASSLQSLQGTEAFF | TGTGCCAGCAGTCTACAGTCCCTACAGGGAACTGAAGCTTTCTTT
TRBJ2-7 | - | few | TRBV5-5 | CASSFPPGQTWSYEQYF | TGTGCCAGCAGCTTCCCGCCGGGGCAAACCTGGTCCTACGAGCAGTACTTC
TRBJ1-2 | - | - | TRBV28 | CASSLPPGLGGYTF | TGTGCCAGCAGTTTACCCCCAGGGCTAGGTGGCTACACCTTC
TRBJ1-4 | TRBD1 | - | TRBV6-5 | CASRPGTAGEKLFF | TGTGCCAGCAGGCCCGGGACAGCCGGTGAAAAACTGTTTTTT
TRBJ2-7 | TRBD2 | few | TRBV5-6 | CASSLSGRYEQYF | TGTGCCAGCAGCCTCAGCGGGAGGTACGAGCAGTACTTC
TRBJ2-3 | - | - | TRBV5-1 | CASIGGAHSTDTQYF | TGCGCCAGCATAGGGGGGGCCCATAGCACAGATACGCAGTATTTT
TRBJ2-1 | - | - | TRBV29-1 | CSVEPPTVYNEQFF | TGCAGCGTTGAACCCCCGACAGTATACAATGAGCAGTTCTTC
TRBJ1-1 | - | once | TRBV6-1 | CASRERLVQRAEAFF | TGTGCCAGCAGGGAAAGACTGGTCCAACGCGCTGAAGCTTTCTTT
TRBJ2-1 | - | few | TRBV7-9 | CASSLDSDEQFF | TGTGCCAGCAGCTTAGATTCCGATGAGCAGTTCTTC
TRBJ1-5 | - | many | TRBV6-1 | CASSGGGGNQPQHF | TGTGCCAGCAGTGGAGGGGGAGGCAATCAGCCCCAGCATTTT
TRBJ2-7 | - | - | TRBV5-1 | CASSSIATPSYEQYF | TGCGCCAGCAGTTCGATAGCGACCCCCTCCTACGAGCAGTACTTC
TRBJ1-1 | - | once | TRBV5-1 | CASSLDGGEAFF | TGCGCCAGCAGCTTGGATGGTGGTGAAGCTTTCTTT
TRBJ2-3 | TRBD2 | - | TRBV5-1 | CASSLDSGGFTDTQYF | TGCGCCAGCAGCTTGGATAGCGGGGGGTTCACAGATACGCAGTATTTT
TRBJ2-5 | - | - | TRBV6-1 | CASTETDRTRETQYF | TGTGCCAGCACCGAAACCGACAGAACACGGGAGACCCAGTACTTC
TRBJ2-7 | TRBD2 | - | TRBV7-8 | CASSWGGGLSSYEQYF | TGTGCCAGCAGCTGGGGGGGAGGATTGAGCTCCTACGAGCAGTACTTC
TRBJ2-1 | - | - | TRBV12-2 | CASRFGGFNFNEQFF | TGTGCAAGTCGCTTTGGCGGGTTTAACTTCAATGAGCAGTTCTTC
TRBJ1-2 | - | - | TRBV7-9 | CASRRTHGSYGYTF | TGTGCCAGCAGGAGGACCCACGGAAGCTATGGCTACACCTTC
TRBJ2-1 | - | few | TRBV7-9 | CASSFLGGGNEQFF | TGTGCCAGCAGCTTCTTGGGCGGAGGAAATGAGCAGTTCTTC
TRBJ2-5 | TRBD2 | - | TRBV4-1 | CASSQEPSGGRETQYF | TGCGCCAGCAGCCAAGAGCCTAGCGGAGGGAGAGAGACCCAGTACTTC
TRBJ1-1 | - | - | TRBV7-9 | CASSFEGDTEAFF | TGTGCCAGCAGCTTTGAAGGGGACACTGAAGCTTTCTTT
TRBJ1-2 | - | - | TRBV19 | CASSIFSKDSNYGYTF | TGTGCCAGTAGTATCTTCTCCAAAGATTCTAACTATGGCTACACCTTC
TRBJ1-2 | TRBD1 | - | TRBV5-1 | CASSSPGQGAAYTF | TGCGCCAGCAGCTCTCCGGGACAGGGGGCGGCCTACACCTTC
TRBJ2-1 | - | - | TRBV28 | CATYLYRNEQFF | TGTGCCACCTACCTATACCGGAATGAGCAGTTCTTC
TRBJ2-7 | - | - | TRBV5-4 | CASSLGEQYDYEQYF | TGTGCCAGCAGCTTAGGGGAACAATATGATTACGAGCAGTACTTC
TRBJ1-1 | - | - | TRBV2 | CASSGVGIPTEAFF | TGTGCCAGCAGTGGAGTAGGGATACCTACTGAAGCTTTCTTT
TRBJ1-4 | TRBD1 | - | TRBV2 | CASRGTDRNEKLFF | TGTGCCAGCAGGGGGACAGATCGAAATGAAAAACTGTTTTTT
TRBJ2-1 | TRBD1 | few | TRBV30 | CAWSVRTGVEQFF | TGTGCCTGGAGTGTACGGACAGGGGTTGAGCAGTTCTTC
TRBJ2-1 | TRBD2 | - | TRBV7-3 | CASSPLAGREQFF | TGTGCCAGCAGCCCGTTAGCGGGTCGTGAGCAGTTCTTC
TRBJ2-5 | TRBD1 | - | TRBV6-1 | CASEGAWETQYF | TGTGCCAGCGAGGGGGCTTGGGAGACCCAGTACTTC
TRBJ1-3 | - | - | TRBV11-2 | CASSSRHHSGNTIYF | TGTGCCAGCAGCTCACGGCACCACTCTGGAAACACCATATATTTT
TRBJ2-7 | - | - | TRBV28 | CASSLGLMYLKLGTAYEQYF | TGTGCCAGCAGTTTGGGTCTCATGTACCTTAAACTAGGGACGGCATACGAGCAGTACTTC
TRBJ1-1 | - | once | TRBV19 | CASSIGYLGTEAFF | TGTGCCAGTAGTATAGGGTATTTGGGCACTGAAGCTTTCTTT
TRBJ1-5 | - | - | TRBV28 | CASSLPAPLPQHF | TGTGCCAGCAGTCTCCCGGCCCCTCTCCCCCAGCATTTT
TRBJ1-3 | TRBD1 | - | TRBV5-6 | CASSLGQGGNTIYF | TGTGCCAGCAGCTTGGGACAGGGCGGAAACACCATATATTTT
TRBJ2-1 | TRBD1 | - | TRBV20-1 | CSALDRWKFF | TGCAGTGCCCTGGACAGGTGGAAGTTCTTC
TRBJ1-4 | - | - | TRBV9 | CASTDSYGQPNEKLFF | TGTGCCAGCACCGATTCGTACGGACAGCCTAATGAAAAACTGTTTTTT
TRBJ2-7 | - | - | TRBV4-1 | CASSQDRGAYYEQYF | TGCGCCAGCAGCCAAGATCGGGGGGCGTACTACGAGCAGTACTTC
TRBJ1-2 | TRBD1 | - | TRBV11-2 | CASSLYTGTVNYGYTF | TGTGCCAGCAGCTTATACACCGGGACAGTAAACTATGGCTACACCTTC
TRBJ1-2 | TRBD1 | - | TRBV30 | CAWSSFEGAGYTF | TGTGCCTGGAGCAGTTTCGAGGGGGCTGGCTACACCTTC
TRBJ2-2 | - | - | TRBV28 | CASSEIGGDSYTGELFF | TGTGCCAGTTCGGAGATCGGTGGGGACTCCTACACCGGGGAGCTGTTTTTT
TRBJ2-5 | - | once | TRBV18 | CASSPTVNEETQYF | TGTGCCAGCTCACCCACAGTAAATGAAGAGACCCAGTACTTC
TRBJ2-7 | TRBD1 | few | TRBV4-1 | CASSQAGTDSYEQYF | TGCGCCAGCAGCCAAGCAGGGACAGACTCCTACGAGCAGTACTTC
TRBJ1-1 | - | - | TRBV27 | CASSFSSWTVNTEAFF | TGTGCCAGCAGTTTCTCTTCCTGGACGGTGAACACTGAAGCTTTCTTT
TRBJ2-1 | - | once | TRBV21-1 | CASSFRHQDRQFF | TGTGCCAGCAGCTTCCGACACCAAGATAGGCAGTTCTTC
TRBJ2-1 | TRBD2 | few | TRBV7-7 | CASSLALERGEQFF | TGTGCTAGCAGCTTAGCGCTAGAGCGGGGGGAGCAGTTCTTC
TRBJ2-2 | - | - | TRBV7-3 | CASSPGHTGELFF | TGTGCCAGCAGCCCGGGGCACACCGGGGAGCTGTTTTTT
TRBJ2-7 | - | - | TRBV7-2 | CASSSAQGREQYF | TGTGCCAGCAGCTCCGCACAGGGGAGGGAGCAGTACTTC
TRBJ2-3 | TRBD2 | few | TRBV6-5 | CASTLVGGNTDTQYF | TGTGCCAGCACCCTGGTGGGGGGGAACACAGATACGCAGTATTTT
TRBJ2-5 | TRBD2 | few | TRBV6-6 | CASSPVAGNQETQYF | TGTGCCAGCAGTCCCGTAGCGGGAAATCAAGAGACCCAGTACTTC
TRBJ2-5 | - | once | TRBV5-8 | CASSLALGLGGEETQYF | TGTGCCAGCAGCTTGGCCCTGGGTCTGGGGGGTGAAGAGACCCAGTACTTC
TRBJ2-7 | - | - | TRBV2 | CASSEPLSSDEQYF | TGTGCCAGCAGTGAGCCCCTTTCTAGCGACGAGCAGTACTTC
TRBJ2-3 | - | - | TRBV30 | CAWSYGPTPDTQYF | TGTGCCTGGAGTTACGGGCCCACCCCAGATACGCAGTATTTT
TRBJ2-7 | - | - | TRBV16 | CASSQFQGIYEQYF | TGTGCCAGCAGCCAATTTCAGGGGATCTACGAGCAGTACTTC
TRBJ2-7 | TRBD2 | - | TRBV9 | CASSVETSGFYEQYF | TGTGCCAGCAGCGTAGAGACTAGCGGTTTTTACGAGCAGTACTTC
TRBJ1-1 | - | - | TRBV6-5 | CASSSGDWTEAFF | TGTGCCAGCAGTTCAGGGGATTGGACTGAAGCTTTCTTT